Following are 2 T cell receptor beta chains from one sample sequenced in a study of T cells in Graves' hyperthyroidism and ophthalmopathy. Amplified regions were TCR beta CDR3 sequences from RNA transcripts. First-round RT-PCR of the TCR CDR3 relied on the HTBI primer set. MiXCR, run by TCRdb on the multiplex PCR reads, gives a single entry per CDR3 protein. The data hold approximately 630,000 distinct CDR3 sequences, with around 15% observed a single time. Sequencing input: blood. Source of these receptors: a woman aged 30 to 39 with Graves' hyperthyroidism.

This clonotype was counted many times. CDR3 region: CASRNSLLGNQPQHF. The DNA of the CDR3 is TGTGCCAGCCGTAACAGCTTGTTAGGCAATCAGCCCCAGCATTTT. The chain links TRBV7-8 to TRBJ1-5; unclear D gene. V dropped 8 bases and J dropped 2 bases, with 16 bases sitting between them. The CDR3 consists of 15 residues. Per the germline V gene, CDR1 is SGHVS and CDR2 is FQNEAQ.

This clonotype was observed many times. J is TRBJ2-6 and V is TRBV20-1; D not resolved. Germline V lookup: CDR1 DFQATT, CDR2 SNEGSKA (reference sequence). V dropped 3 bases and J dropped 0 bases, with 9 bases sitting between them. CDR3 length equals 15 residues. CDR3 residues: CSASGHFSGANVLTF. CDR3 in DNA: TGCAGTGCTAGTGGTCATTTCTCTGGGGCCAACGTCCTGACTTTC.